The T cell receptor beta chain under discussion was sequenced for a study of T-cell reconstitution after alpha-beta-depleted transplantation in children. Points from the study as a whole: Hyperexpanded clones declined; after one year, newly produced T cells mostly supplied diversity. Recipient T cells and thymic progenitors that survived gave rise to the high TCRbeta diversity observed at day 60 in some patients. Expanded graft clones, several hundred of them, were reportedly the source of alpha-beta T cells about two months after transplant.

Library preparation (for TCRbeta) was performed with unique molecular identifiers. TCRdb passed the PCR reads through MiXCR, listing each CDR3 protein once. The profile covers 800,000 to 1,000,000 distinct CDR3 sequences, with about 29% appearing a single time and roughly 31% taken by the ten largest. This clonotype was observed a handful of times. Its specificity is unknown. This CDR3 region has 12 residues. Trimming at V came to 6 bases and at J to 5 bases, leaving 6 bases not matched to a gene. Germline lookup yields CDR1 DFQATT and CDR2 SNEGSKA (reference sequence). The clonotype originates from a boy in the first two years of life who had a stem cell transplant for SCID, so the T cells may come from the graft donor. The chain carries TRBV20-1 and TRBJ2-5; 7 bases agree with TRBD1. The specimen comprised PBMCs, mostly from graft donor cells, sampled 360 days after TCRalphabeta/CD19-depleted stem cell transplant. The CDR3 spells CSAERGLETQYF. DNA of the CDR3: TGCAGTGCCGAGAGGGGGCTGGAGACCCAGTACTTC.